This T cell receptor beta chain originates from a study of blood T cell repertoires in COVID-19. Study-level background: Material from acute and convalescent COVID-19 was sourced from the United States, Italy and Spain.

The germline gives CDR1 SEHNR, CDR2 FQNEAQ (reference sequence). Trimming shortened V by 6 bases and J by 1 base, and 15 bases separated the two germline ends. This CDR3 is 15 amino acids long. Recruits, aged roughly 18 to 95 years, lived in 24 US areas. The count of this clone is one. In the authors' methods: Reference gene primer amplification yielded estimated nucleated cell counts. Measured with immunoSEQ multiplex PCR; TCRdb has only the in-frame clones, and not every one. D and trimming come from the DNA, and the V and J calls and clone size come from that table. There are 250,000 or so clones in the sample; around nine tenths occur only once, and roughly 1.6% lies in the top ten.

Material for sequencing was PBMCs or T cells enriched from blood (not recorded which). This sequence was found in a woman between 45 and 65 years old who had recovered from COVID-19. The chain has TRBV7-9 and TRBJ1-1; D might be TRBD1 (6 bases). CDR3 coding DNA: TGTGCCAGCAGTACAGAGGGGACAAAGAACACTGAAGCTTTCTTT. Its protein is CASSTEGTKNTEAFF.